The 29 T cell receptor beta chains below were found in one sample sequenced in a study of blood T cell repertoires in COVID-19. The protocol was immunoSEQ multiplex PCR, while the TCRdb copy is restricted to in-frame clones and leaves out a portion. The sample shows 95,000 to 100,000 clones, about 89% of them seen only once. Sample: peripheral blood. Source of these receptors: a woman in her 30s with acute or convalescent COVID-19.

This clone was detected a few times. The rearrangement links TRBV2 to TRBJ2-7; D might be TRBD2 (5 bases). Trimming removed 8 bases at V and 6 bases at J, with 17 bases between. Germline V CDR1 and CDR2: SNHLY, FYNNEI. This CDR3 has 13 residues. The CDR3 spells CASPDWAGIEQYF. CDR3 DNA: TGTGCCAGCCCTGATTGGGCGGGCATCGAGCAGTACTTC.

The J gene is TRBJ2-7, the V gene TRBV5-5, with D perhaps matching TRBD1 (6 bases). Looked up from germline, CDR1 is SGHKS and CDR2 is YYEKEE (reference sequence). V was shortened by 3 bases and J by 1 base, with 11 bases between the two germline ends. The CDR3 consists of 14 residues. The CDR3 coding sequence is TGTGCCAGCAGCTCGACCACAGGGTCCTACGAGCAGTACTTC. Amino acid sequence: CASSSTTGSYEQYF.

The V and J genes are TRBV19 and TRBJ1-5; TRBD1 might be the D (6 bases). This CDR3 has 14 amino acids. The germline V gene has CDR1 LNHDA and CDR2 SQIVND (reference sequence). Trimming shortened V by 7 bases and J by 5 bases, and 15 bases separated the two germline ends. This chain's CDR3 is CASNLDRVHQPQHF. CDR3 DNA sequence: TGTGCCAGTAACCTGGACAGAGTTCATCAGCCCCAGCATTTT.

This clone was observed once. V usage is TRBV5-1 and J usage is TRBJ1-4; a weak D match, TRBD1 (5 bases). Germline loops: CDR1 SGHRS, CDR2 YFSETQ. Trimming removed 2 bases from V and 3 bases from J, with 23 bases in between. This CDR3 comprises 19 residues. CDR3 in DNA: TGCGCCAGCAGCTTCGAGCGGGCCAGGGAATTAACGGCTAATGAAAAACTGTTTTTT. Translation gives CASSFERARELTANEKLFF.

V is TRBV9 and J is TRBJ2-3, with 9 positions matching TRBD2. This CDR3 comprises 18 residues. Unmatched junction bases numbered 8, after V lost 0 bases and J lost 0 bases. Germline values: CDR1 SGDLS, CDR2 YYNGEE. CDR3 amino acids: CASSVASKRGDSTDTQYF. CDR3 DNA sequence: TGTGCCAGCAGCGTAGCATCGAAGCGGGGGGACAGCACAGATACGCAGTATTTT.

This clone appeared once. This CDR3 reads CASSVQGAGEKLFF. The CDR3 bases are TGTGCCAGCAGTGTACAGGGGGCCGGAGAAAAACTGTTTTTT. The chain joins TRBV27 to TRBJ1-4; TRBD1 aligns across 9 bases. This CDR3 spans 14 amino acids. Unmatched junction bases numbered 6, after V lost 5 bases and J lost 8 bases. Germline loops: CDR1 MNHEY, CDR2 SMNVEV (reference sequence).

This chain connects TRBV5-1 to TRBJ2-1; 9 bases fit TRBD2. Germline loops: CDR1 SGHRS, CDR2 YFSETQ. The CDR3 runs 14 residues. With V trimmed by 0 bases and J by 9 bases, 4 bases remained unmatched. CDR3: CASSLGAGGGEQFF. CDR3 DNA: TGCGCCAGCAGCTTGGGGGCGGGGGGGGGTGAGCAGTTCTTC.

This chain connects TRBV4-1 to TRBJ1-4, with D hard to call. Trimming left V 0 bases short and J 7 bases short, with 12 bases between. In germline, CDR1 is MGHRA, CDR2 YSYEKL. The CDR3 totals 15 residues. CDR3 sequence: CASSQDGLFGEKLFF. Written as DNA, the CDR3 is TGCGCCAGCAGCCAAGATGGACTCTTTGGTGAAAAACTGTTTTTT.

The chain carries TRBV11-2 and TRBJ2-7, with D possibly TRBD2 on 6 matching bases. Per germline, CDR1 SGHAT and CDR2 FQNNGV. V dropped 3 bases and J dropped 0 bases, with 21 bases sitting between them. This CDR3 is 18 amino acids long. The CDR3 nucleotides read TGTGCCAGCAGCTTCACACTCCTCGGGACTCCTTACTCCTACGAGCAGTACTTC. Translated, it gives CASSFTLLGTPYSYEQYF.

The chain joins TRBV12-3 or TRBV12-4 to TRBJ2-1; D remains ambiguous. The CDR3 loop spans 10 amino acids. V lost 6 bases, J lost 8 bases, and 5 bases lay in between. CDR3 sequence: CASRSDEQFF. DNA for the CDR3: TGTGCCAGCAGGTCCGATGAGCAGTTCTTC.

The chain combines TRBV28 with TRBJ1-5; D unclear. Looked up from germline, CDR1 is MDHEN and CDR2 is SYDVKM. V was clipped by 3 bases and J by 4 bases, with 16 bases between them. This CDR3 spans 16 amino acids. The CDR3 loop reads CASSFSSPGGNQPQHF. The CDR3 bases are TGTGCCAGCAGTTTTAGCAGCCCTGGCGGAAATCAGCCCCAGCATTTT.

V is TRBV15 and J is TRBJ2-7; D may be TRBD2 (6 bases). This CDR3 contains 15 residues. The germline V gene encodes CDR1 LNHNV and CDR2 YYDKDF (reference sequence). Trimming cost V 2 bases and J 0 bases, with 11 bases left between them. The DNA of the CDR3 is TGTGCCACCAGCAGATCTGGGACTGCCTCCTACGAGCAGTACTTC. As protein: CATSRSGTASYEQYF.

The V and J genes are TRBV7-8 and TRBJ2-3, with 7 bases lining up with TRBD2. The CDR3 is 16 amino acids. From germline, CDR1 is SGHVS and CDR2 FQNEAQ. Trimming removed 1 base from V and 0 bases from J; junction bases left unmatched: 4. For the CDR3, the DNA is TGTGCCAGCAGCTTAGTAACGGGACTAAGCACAGATACGCAGTATTTT. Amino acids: CASSLVTGLSTDTQYF.

The CDR3 region has the DNA TGTGCCAGCAGCTTCGGGACTGACTACGAGCAGTACTTC. As protein: CASSFGTDYEQYF. The chain carries TRBV5-6 and TRBJ2-7, with a tentative D call TRBD2 (6 bases). Germline values: CDR1 SGHDT, CDR2 YYEEEE. V gave up 2 bases and J gave up 3 bases, with 9 bases separating them. The CDR3 contains 13 residues.

DNA of the CDR3: TGTGCCAGTAGTATTTCTGTGAGCTCCTATAATTCACCCCTCCACTTT. Translation gives CASSISVSSYNSPLHF. The genes are TRBV19 and TRBJ1-6; no definite D call. CDR1 and CDR2 (germline): LNHDA, SQIVND (reference sequence). The CDR3 runs to 16 residues. The ends were cut back, 3 bases at V and 0 bases at J, with 9 bases in the middle.

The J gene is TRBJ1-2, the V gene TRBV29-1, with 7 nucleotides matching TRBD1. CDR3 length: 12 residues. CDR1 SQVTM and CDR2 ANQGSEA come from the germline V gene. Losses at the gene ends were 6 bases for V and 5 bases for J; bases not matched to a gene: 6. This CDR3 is CSVLDRDYGYTF. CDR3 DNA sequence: TGCAGCGTCCTCGACAGGGATTATGGCTACACCTTC.

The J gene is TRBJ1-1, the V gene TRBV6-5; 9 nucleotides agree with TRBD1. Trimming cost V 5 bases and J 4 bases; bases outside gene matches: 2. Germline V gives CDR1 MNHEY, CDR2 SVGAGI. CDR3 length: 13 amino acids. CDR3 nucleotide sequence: TGTGCCAGCAGTAGGGACAGGGCCACTGAAGCTTTCTTT. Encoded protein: CASSRDRATEAFF.

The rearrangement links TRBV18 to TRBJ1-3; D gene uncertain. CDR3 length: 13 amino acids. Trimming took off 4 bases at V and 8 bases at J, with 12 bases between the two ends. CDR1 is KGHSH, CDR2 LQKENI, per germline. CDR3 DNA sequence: TGTGCCAGCTCACAATCCCTTCTCGACACCATATATTTT. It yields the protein CASSQSLLDTIYF.

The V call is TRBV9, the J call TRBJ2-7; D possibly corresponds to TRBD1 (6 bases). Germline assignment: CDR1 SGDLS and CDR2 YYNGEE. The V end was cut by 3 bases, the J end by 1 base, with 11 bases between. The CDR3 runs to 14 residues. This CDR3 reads CASSGGHGSYEQYF. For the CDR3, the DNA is TGTGCCAGCAGCGGGGGACATGGGTCCTACGAGCAGTACTTC.

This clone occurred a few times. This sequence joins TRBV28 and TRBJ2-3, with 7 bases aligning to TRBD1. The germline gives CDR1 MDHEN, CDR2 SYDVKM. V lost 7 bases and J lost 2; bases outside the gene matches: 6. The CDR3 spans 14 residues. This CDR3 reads CASTLGTDTDTQYF. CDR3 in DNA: TGTGCCAGCACCCTCGGGACAGACACAGATACGCAGTATTTT.

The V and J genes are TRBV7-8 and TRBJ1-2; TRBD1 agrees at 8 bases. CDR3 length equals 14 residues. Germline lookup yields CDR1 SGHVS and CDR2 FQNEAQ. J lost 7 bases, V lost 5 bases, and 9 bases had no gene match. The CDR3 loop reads CASSPQTGAVGYTF. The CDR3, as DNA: TGTGCCAGCAGCCCGCAGACAGGGGCGGTTGGCTACACCTTC.

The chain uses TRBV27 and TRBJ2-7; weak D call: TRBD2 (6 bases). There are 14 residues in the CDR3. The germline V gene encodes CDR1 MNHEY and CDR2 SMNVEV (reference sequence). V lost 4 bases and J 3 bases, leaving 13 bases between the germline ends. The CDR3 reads CASSSGPGVYEQYF. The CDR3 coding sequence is TGTGCCAGCAGTTCGGGACCGGGGGTCTACGAGCAGTACTTC.

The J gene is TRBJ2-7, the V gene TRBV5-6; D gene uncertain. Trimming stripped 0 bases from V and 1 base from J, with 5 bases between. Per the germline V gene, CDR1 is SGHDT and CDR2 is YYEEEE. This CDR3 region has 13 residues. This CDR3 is CASSLVQSYEQYF. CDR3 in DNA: TGTGCCAGCAGCTTGGTCCAGTCCTACGAGCAGTACTTC.

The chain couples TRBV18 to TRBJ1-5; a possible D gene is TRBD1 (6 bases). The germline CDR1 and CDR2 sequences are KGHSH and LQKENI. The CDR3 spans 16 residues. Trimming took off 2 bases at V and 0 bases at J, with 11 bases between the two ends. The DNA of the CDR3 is TGTGCCAGCTCACCAACGACAGGCCATAGCAATCAGCCCCAGCATTTT. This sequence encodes CASSPTTGHSNQPQHF.

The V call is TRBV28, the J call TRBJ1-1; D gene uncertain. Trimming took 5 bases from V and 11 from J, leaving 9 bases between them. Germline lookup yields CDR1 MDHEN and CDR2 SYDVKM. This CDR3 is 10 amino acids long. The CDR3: CASSARGAFF. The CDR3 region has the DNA TGTGCCAGCAGTGCCCGAGGGGCTTTCTTT.

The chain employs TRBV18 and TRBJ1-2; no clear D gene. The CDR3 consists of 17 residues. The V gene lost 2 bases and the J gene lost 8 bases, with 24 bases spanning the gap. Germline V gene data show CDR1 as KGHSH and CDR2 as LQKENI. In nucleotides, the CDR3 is TGTGCCAGCTCACCATCGATGGATACGGAGCCCGATGGAGGCTACACCTTC. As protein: CASSPSMDTEPDGGYTF.

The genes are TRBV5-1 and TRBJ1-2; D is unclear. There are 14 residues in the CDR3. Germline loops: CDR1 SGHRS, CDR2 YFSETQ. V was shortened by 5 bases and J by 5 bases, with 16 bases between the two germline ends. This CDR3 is CASSERDRRYGYTF. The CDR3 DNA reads TGCGCCAGCAGTGAGAGAGACCGGAGGTATGGCTACACCTTC.

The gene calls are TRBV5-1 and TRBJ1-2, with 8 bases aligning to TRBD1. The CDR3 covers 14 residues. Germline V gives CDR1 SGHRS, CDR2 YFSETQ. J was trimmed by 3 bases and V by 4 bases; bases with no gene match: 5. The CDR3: CASSPTTGDYGYTF. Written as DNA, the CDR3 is TGCGCCAGCAGCCCGACGACAGGGGACTATGGCTACACCTTC.

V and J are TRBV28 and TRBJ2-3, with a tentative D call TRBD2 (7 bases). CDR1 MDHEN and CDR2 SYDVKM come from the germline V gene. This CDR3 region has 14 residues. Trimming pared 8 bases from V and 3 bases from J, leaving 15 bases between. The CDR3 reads CASLGGPGTDTQYF. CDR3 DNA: TGTGCCAGCCTGGGGGGGCCAGGGACAGATACGCAGTATTTT.